The T cell receptor beta chain described here comes from a study of cytomegalovirus exposure and HLA in healthy donors. Study outcomes and limitations: The classifier reportedly diagnosed cytomegalovirus status with high sensitivity and specificity. Most likely, a cluster of highly shared sequence variants arose as a sequencing artifact.

With regard to this clone: Its antigen is unidentified.

Researchers ran the PCR with 60 Vbeta and 13 Jbeta primers. The data were produced by immunoSEQ multiplex PCR, yet TCRdb's version contains in-frame clones alone and is incomplete. Its listing shows fewer than 150,000 clones. Donors had nominal health at sampling but likely had unrecorded immune exposures. Germline CDR1 LNHDA, CDR2 SQIVND (reference sequence). V gave up 10 bases and J gave up 5 bases, with 20 bases separating them. This CDR3 comprises 15 residues. This TCR derives from a young man in good health and CMV-seronegative. This chain links TRBV19 with TRBJ2-2; maybe TRBD2 (5 bases). Sequenced material: PBMCs. The CDR3 region is CATKSGIHSTGELFF. CDR3 bases: TGTGCCACGAAATCCGGGATCCATTCGACCGGGGAGCTGTTTTTT.